The 21 T cell receptor beta chains reported below all come from one sample, sequenced in a study of blood T cell repertoires in COVID-19. Produced via immunoSEQ multiplex PCR; TCRdb's table is partial and in-frame only. The sample includes about 480,000 clones, about 89% of them seen just once. The sample was peripheral blood. The receptors derive from a woman in her forties or fifties with COVID-19, enrolled during active disease.

This clone occurred a few times. The CDR3 nucleotides are TGCGCCAGCAGCCGGGACGGGGGGGAGAACACTGAAGCTTTCTTT. It yields the protein CASSRDGGENTEAFF. J is TRBJ1-1 and V is TRBV5-1, with D possibly matching TRBD1 (5 bases). The ends were cut back, 4 bases at V and 1 base at J, with 14 bases in the middle. CDR3 length equals 15 residues. Germline CDR1 reads SGHRS; CDR2 reads YFSETQ.

The chain carries TRBV13 and TRBJ2-3; 10 bases are a match to TRBD2. The CDR3 runs to 14 residues. Germline-derived CDR1 and CDR2 are PRHDT and FYEKMQ (reference sequence). The junction had 2 bases not matched to a gene; V was cut back by 4 bases and J by 4 bases. In nucleotides, the CDR3 is TGTGCCAGCAGCTCAGGACTAGCGGCAGATACGCAGTATTTT. It specifies CASSSGLAADTQYF.

The V gene is TRBV5-1, the J gene TRBJ2-7; D unclear. From germline, CDR1 is SGHRS and CDR2 YFSETQ. There are 11 residues in the CDR3. V dropped 4 bases and J dropped 2 bases, with 4 bases sitting between them. The CDR3 reads CASSNTYEQYF. Written as DNA, the CDR3 is TGCGCCAGCAGCAATACCTACGAGCAGTACTTC.

V usage is TRBV9 and J usage is TRBJ1-1, with TRBD1 identical over 7 bases. The CDR3 covers 15 residues. Germline trimming cut 1 base from V and 2 bases from J; bases unmatched to any gene: 5. CDR1 and CDR2 (germline): SGDLS, YYNGEE. CDR3 nucleotide sequence: TGTGCCAGCAGCGTATCACAGGGGTTAAACACTGAAGCTTTCTTT. Translated, it gives CASSVSQGLNTEAFF.

J is TRBJ1-2 and V is TRBV5-6; 11 bases line up with TRBD1. Germline CDR1 SGHDT, CDR2 YYEEEE. V was pared by 2 bases and J by 11 bases, with 17 bases of the junction left unmatched. The CDR3 has 17 amino acids. CDR3 sequence reads: CASSLKGTGGLGAPYTF. CDR3 DNA sequence: TGTGCCAGCAGCTTAAAGGGGACAGGGGGTCTCGGCGCGCCTTACACCTTC.

This chain joins TRBV4-2 and TRBJ1-4; TRBD1 might be the D (5 bases). From germline, CDR1 is LGHNA and CDR2 YNFKEQ. V dropped 0 bases and J dropped 7 bases, with 6 bases sitting between them. CDR3 length: 13 residues. The CDR3 nucleotides are TGTGCCAGCAGCCAAGATAGGGGTGAAAAACTGTTTTTT. Its protein product is CASSQDRGEKLFF.

The CDR3 sequence is CATSPLETGQPQHF. Written as DNA, the CDR3 is TGTGCCACCAGCCCTCTAGAGACCGGCCAGCCCCAGCATTTT. This chain connects TRBV15 to TRBJ1-5; D is unresolved. This CDR3 is built from 14 residues. Trimming pared 5 bases from V and 7 bases from J, leaving 15 bases between. Germline-derived CDR1 and CDR2 are LNHNV and YYDKDF (reference sequence).

The chain has TRBV3-1 (or the pseudogene TRBV3-2) and TRBJ2-7; perhaps TRBD1 as D (5 bases). There are 14 residues in the CDR3. CDR1 is LGHDT, CDR2 YNNKEL, per germline (reference sequence). The V gene lost 0 bases and the J gene lost 1 base, with 7 bases spanning the gap. CDR3 sequence: CASSQDRASYEQYF. The CDR3 DNA follows: TGTGCCAGCAGCCAAGACAGGGCTTCCTACGAGCAGTACTTC.

The chain uses TRBV28 and TRBJ1-4, with 10 positions matching TRBD1. J gave up 6 bases and V 3 bases, and 1 base lay outside the gene matches. Per the germline V gene, CDR1 is MDHEN and CDR2 is SYDVKM. CDR3 size: 14 residues. The CDR3 loop reads CASSLTGGDEKLFF. The CDR3 DNA is TGTGCCAGCAGTTTGACAGGGGGCGATGAAAAACTGTTTTTT. Based on the CDR3 plus reference TRBV28 and TRBJ1-4, the full variable domain is DVKVTQSSRYLVKRTGEKVFLECVQDMDHENMFWYRQDPGLGLRLIYFSYDVKMKEKGDIPEGYSVSREKKERFSLILESASTNQTSMYLCASSLTGGDEKLFFGSGTQLSVL.

J is TRBJ2-7 and V is TRBV6-5; no firm D call. V was trimmed by 8 bases and J by 2 bases, leaving 16 bases between them. This CDR3 region has 14 residues. CDR1 is MNHEY, CDR2 SVGAGI, per germline. As DNA, the CDR3 is TGTGCCAGCTCACCTAATATGTTTGCCTACGAGCAGTACTTC. This codes for CASSPNMFAYEQYF.

The CDR3 loop is CASSSPGETQYF. The CDR3 DNA is TGTGCCAGCAGCTCTCCCGGAGAGACCCAGTACTTC. The chain employs TRBV7-5 and TRBJ2-5; the D segment call TRBD2 is taken from the table without a DNA check. TRBV7-5 has pseudogene status. The CDR3 contains 12 residues.

The J gene is TRBJ2-5, the V gene TRBV30, with D possibly being TRBD1 (5 bases). The length of the CDR3 is 14 residues. Trimming shortened V by 2 bases and J by 5 bases, and 15 bases separated the two germline ends. CDR1 is GTSNPN and CDR2 is SVGIG in the germline V gene (reference sequence). The CDR3 nucleotides read TGTGCCTGGAGTCCCGCCAGGGCGGTCGAGACCCAGTACTTC. Protein product: CAWSPARAVETQYF.

The genes are TRBV30 and TRBJ2-5, with 8 bases aligning to TRBD1. CDR3 length: 14 amino acids. The junction had 6 bases not matched to a gene; V was cut back by 4 bases and J by 2 bases. Per the germline V gene, CDR1 is GTSNPN and CDR2 is SVGIG (reference sequence). The CDR3 sequence is CAWNRGDSQETQYF. DNA for the CDR3: TGTGCCTGGAACAGGGGGGATTCACAAGAGACCCAGTACTTC. Variable domain in full (rest from reference TRBV30 and TRBJ2-5): SQTIHQWPATLVQPVGSPLSLECTVEGTSNPNLYWYRQAAGRGLQLLFYSVGIGQISSEVPQNLSASRPQDRQFILSSKKLLLSDSGFYLCAWNRGDSQETQYFGPGTRLLVL.

This chain joins TRBV6-1 and TRBJ2-1, with 15 bases matching TRBD2. Germline trimming cut 4 bases from V and 10 bases from J; bases unmatched to any gene: 8. The germline gives CDR1 MNHNS, CDR2 SASEGT. CDR3 length: 16 amino acids. DNA for the CDR3: TGTGCCAGCAGTGCCACCGGGACTAGCGGGGGGTGGGAGCAGTTCTTC. Encoded protein: CASSATGTSGGWEQFF.

The rearrangement joins TRBV24-1 to TRBJ2-3; D is ambiguous. This CDR3 is built from 14 residues. V was pared by 1 base and J by 2 bases, with 6 bases between. Looked up from germline, CDR1 is KGHDR and CDR2 is SFDVKD. CDR3 amino acids: CATSDFEATDTQYF. The CDR3 bases are TGTGCCACCAGTGATTTTGAGGCCACAGATACGCAGTATTTT.

This chain uses TRBV5-4 with TRBJ2-2; TRBD2 aligns across 8 bases. Germline CDR1 is SGHNT and CDR2 is YYREEE (reference sequence). V lost 3 bases, J lost 3 bases, and 10 bases stayed unmatched. This CDR3 region has 17 residues. The CDR3 DNA sequence: TGTGCCAGCAGCTCGAAATTTAGCGGGGAACACACCGGGGAGCTGTTTTTT. The encoded protein is CASSSKFSGEHTGELFF.

The rearrangement links TRBV11-2 to TRBJ2-5; 7 nucleotides line up with TRBD1. CDR1 and CDR2 from the germline V gene are SGHAT and FQNNGV. J lost 2 bases, V lost 6 bases, and 6 bases had no gene match. The CDR3 has 14 amino acids. In DNA, the CDR3 is TGTGCCAGCAGGAGGCAGGGGGAACAAGAGACCCAGTACTTC. Translated: CASRRQGEQETQYF.

The chain uses TRBV30 and TRBJ2-7, with 10 nucleotides matching TRBD2. V was pared by 4 bases and J by 3 bases, with 21 bases of the junction left unmatched. This CDR3 contains 19 residues. Germline loops: CDR1 GTSNPN, CDR2 SVGIG (reference sequence). CDR3 nucleotides: TGTGCCTGGATCCCGCCACGAGAAGCGGGGGGGACTATTTACTACGAGCAGTACTTC. Protein: CAWIPPREAGGTIYYEQYF.

The chain uses TRBV27 and TRBJ2-3; D unresolved. V lost 3 bases, J lost 10 bases, and 20 bases lay in between. Germline lookup yields CDR1 MNHEY and CDR2 SMNVEV (reference sequence). This CDR3 comprises 15 residues. CDR3 DNA sequence: TGTGCCAGCAGTTTTAAGGCCGCACCCACTACGGCGCAGTATTTT. This sequence encodes CASSFKAAPTTAQYF.

The J gene is TRBJ2-2, the V gene TRBV30, with 9 bases aligning to TRBD1. The CDR3 is made up of 15 amino acids. The germline V gene has CDR1 GTSNPN and CDR2 SVGIG (reference sequence). J lost 3 bases, V lost 3 bases, and 5 bases had no gene match. The CDR3 protein is CAWSATGGYTGELFF. The CDR3 DNA reads TGTGCCTGGAGCGCGACAGGGGGATACACCGGGGAGCTGTTTTTT.

This sequence joins TRBV5-4 and TRBJ2-3; TRBD2 matches at 12 bases. The CDR3 totals 16 residues. Germline V gene sequence: CDR1 SGHNT, CDR2 YYREEE (reference sequence). The trim removed 4 bases at V and 3 bases at J, leaving 6 bases unmatched. The CDR3 loop reads CASSRTLAGGTDTQYF. The DNA for the CDR3 is TGTGCCAGCAGCCGGACCCTAGCGGGGGGGACAGATACGCAGTATTTT.